This TCR beta chain is drawn from a study of CD4 T cells in relation to SARS-CoV-2 and coronaviruses. CD4+ T cells from unexposed donors were obtained before the COVID-19 pandemic (2011-2018). Isolation of CD4+ T cells took place after less than 11 days in culture. Cells permitting, SARS-CoV-2 S/N and four cold-coronavirus spikes were tested on unexposed-donor CD4+ T cells. As concerns this clone: Its target is not known.

Overall study findings and caveats: No donor gave both pre-pandemic and post-infection samples. The cross-reactivity analysis covered only spike protein, not other viral proteins.

Method: immunoSEQ multiplex PCR; TCRdb's copy keeps in-frame clones and lacks some. The sample shows 30,000 or so clones, around three quarters of them seen only once. What was sequenced was CD4+ T cells from PBMCs, cultured in vitro. This receptor was identified in a human donor in good health.

CDR3 sequence: CASSELQVEAFF. The DNA for the CDR3 is TGTGCCAGCAGTGAATTACAGGTTGAAGCTTTCTTT. This chain uses TRBV6-1 with TRBJ1-1; possible D gene TRBD1, 5 bases. V was shortened by 2 bases and J by 7 bases, with 8 bases between the two germline ends. From germline, CDR1 is MNHNS and CDR2 SASEGT. This CDR3 region has 12 residues.